This T cell receptor beta chain was found in a study of T-cell reconstitution after alpha-beta-depleted transplantation in children. The study, taken as a whole, reports: Newly generated T cells supplied most T-cell counts and diversity one year post-transplant. Elevated TCRbeta diversity at day 60 was traced, in some patients, to surviving recipient T cells and thymic progenitors. Alpha-beta T cells about two months after transplant reportedly derived from several hundred expanded graft clones.

Construction of the TCRbeta library involved unique molecular identifiers. TCRdb analysed the PCR reads with MiXCR anew, one entry per CDR3 protein. The profile shows around 800,000 distinct CDR3 sequences, 16% of them singletons. This clonotype was seen a handful of times. Antigen: not known. Sequenced material: PBMCs, mostly from graft donor cells, taken 360 days after TCRalphabeta/CD19-depleted stem cell transplant. This receptor was identified in a male patient aged 10 to 17 who had a stem cell transplant for acute lymphoblastic leukemia, so the T cells may come from the graft donor.

CDR3 sequence reads: CASSFQGDETQYF. CDR3 bases: TGCGCCAGCAGCTTTCAGGGGGACGAGACCCAGTACTTC. This chain links TRBV5-1 with TRBJ2-5; 7 nucleotides match TRBD1. Trimming removed 2 bases from V and 5 bases from J; junction bases left unmatched: 3. Germline assignment: CDR1 SGHRS and CDR2 YFSETQ. The CDR3 runs to 13 residues. Using reference TRBV5-1 and TRBJ2-5 for the parts outside the CDR3, the full variable domain is KAGVTQTPRYLIKTRGQQVTLSCSPISGHRSVSWYQQTPGQGLQFLFEYFSETQRNKGNFPGRFSGRQFSNSRSEMNVSTLELGDSALYLCASSFQGDETQYFGPGTRLLVL.